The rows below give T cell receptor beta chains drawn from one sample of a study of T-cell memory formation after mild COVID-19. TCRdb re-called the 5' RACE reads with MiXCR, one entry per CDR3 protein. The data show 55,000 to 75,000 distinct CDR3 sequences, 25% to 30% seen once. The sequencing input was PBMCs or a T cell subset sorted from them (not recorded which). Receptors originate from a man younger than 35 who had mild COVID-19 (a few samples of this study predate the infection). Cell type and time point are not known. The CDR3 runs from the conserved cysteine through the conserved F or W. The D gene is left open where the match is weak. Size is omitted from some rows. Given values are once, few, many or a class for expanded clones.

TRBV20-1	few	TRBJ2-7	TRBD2	CSARDISGASYEQYF	TGCAGTGCTAGAGATATTAGCGGGGCCTCCTACGAGCAGTACTTC
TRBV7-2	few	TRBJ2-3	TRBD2	CASSCTGLAGGTDTQYF	TGTGCCAGCAGCTGCACGGGACTAGCGGGGGGGACAGATACGCAGTATTTT
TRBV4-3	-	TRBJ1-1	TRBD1	CASSPTTGASPMNTEAFF	TGCGCCAGCAGCCCCACGACAGGGGCTTCCCCGATGAACACTGAAGCTTTCTTT
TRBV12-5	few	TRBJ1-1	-	CASGLPRVGTEAFF	TGTGCTAGTGGTTTGCCGAGGGTGGGCACTGAAGCTTTCTTT
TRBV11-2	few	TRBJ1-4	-	CASSSGAALEKLFF	TGTGCCAGCAGCTCAGGGGCGGCTTTGGAGAAACTGTTTTTT
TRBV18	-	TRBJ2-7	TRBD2	CASSPNPGLVTYEQYF	TGTGCCAGCTCACCCAATCCGGGACTAGTTACCTACGAGCAGTACTTC
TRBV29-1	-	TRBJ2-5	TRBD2	CSLFLAELGKTQYF	TGCAGCCTCTTCCTAGCGGAACTGGGGAAGACCCAGTACTTC
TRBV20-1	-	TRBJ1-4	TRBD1	CSAGTAATNEKLFF	TGCAGTGCCGGGACAGCGGCAACTAATGAAAAACTGTTTTTT
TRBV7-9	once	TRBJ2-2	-	CASSLVGPGELFF	TGTGCCAGCAGCTTAGTGGGACCCGGGGAGCTGTTTTTT
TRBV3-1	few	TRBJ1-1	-	CASSQLLGGPEAFF	TGTGCCAGCAGCCAACTGTTAGGAGGCCCTGAAGCTTTCTTT
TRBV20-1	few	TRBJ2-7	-	CSVAGVVRHEQYF	TGCAGTGTGGCCGGAGTGGTTCGTCACGAGCAGTACTTC
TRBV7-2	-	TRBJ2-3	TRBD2	CASSPTSVLTDTQYF	TGTGCCAGCAGCCCAACTAGCGTACTGACAGATACGCAGTATTTT
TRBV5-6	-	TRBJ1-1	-	CASSLVGTIGGTEAFF	TGTGCCAGCAGCTTGGTCGGGACGATCGGGGGCACTGAAGCTTTCTTT
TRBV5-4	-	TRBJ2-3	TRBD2	CASSLGVAGGTDTQYF	TGTGCCAGCAGCTTGGGGGTAGCGGGGGGCACAGATACGCAGTATTTT
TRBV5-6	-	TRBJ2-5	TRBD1	CASSRDSWETQYF	TGTGCCAGCAGCCGGGACAGCTGGGAGACCCAGTACTTC
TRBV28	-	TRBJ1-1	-	CASSPWGTEAFF	TGTGCCAGCAGTCCTTGGGGCACTGAAGCTTTCTTT
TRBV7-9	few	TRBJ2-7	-	CASSLASQATEQYF	TGTGCCAGCAGCTTAGCCTCACAGGCTACGGAGCAGTACTTC
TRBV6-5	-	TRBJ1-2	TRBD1	CASSNPGQDRGYTF	TGTGCCAGCAGTAACCCGGGACAGGACCGAGGCTACACCTTC
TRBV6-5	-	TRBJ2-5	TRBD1	CASSTGGMETQYF	TGTGCCAGCAGCACAGGGGGCATGGAGACCCAGTACTTC
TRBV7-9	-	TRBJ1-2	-	CASSLAPRVYGYTF	TGTGCCAGCAGCTTAGCGCCAAGGGTCTATGGCTACACCTTC
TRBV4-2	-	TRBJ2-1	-	CASSQEGLGAYNEQFF	TGTGCCAGCAGCCAAGAGGGGCTAGGGGCTTACAATGAGCAGTTCTTC
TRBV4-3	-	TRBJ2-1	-	CASSQDRGSYNEQFF	TGCGCCAGCAGCCAAGATAGGGGCTCCTACAATGAGCAGTTCTTC
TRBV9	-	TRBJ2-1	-	CASSVVIGERFNEQFF	TGTGCCAGCAGCGTAGTTATCGGGGAGCGGTTCAATGAGCAGTTCTTC
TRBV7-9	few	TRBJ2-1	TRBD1	CASSLAGTDYNEQFF	TGTGCCAGCAGCTTAGCCGGGACAGATTACAATGAGCAGTTCTTC
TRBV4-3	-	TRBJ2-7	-	CASSQEIAMGGREQYF	TGCGCCAGCAGCCAAGAAATTGCCATGGGGGGAAGGGAGCAGTACTTC
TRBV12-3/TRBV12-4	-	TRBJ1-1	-	CASSLGTYEAFF	TGTGCCAGCAGTCTTGGGACCTATGAAGCTTTCTTT
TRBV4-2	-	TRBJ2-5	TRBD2	CASSQVMRGEETQYF	TGTGCCAGCAGCCAAGTCATGCGGGGGGAAGAGACCCAGTACTTC
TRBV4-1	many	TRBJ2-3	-	CASSLSRGTDTQYF	TGCGCCAGCAGCCTTTCCCGGGGAACAGATACGCAGTATTTT
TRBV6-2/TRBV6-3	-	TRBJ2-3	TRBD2	CASSYLGLAGARSDTQYF	TGTGCCAGCAGTTACTTAGGGCTAGCGGGGGCCCGATCAGATACGCAGTATTTT
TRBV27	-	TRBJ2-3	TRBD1	CASSGQGKDTQYF	TGTGCCAGCAGCGGACAGGGGAAAGATACGCAGTATTTT
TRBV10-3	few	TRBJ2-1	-	CAIGSGTGPYNEQFF	TGTGCCATCGGCAGCGGGACAGGACCTTACAATGAGCAGTTCTTC
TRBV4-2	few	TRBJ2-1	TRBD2	CASSRGLAPDEQFF	TGTGCCAGCAGCCGGGGACTAGCTCCCGATGAGCAGTTCTTC
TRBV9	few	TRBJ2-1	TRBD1	CASSGGQGVYNEQFF	TGTGCCAGCAGCGGCGGACAGGGGGTCTACAATGAGCAGTTCTTC
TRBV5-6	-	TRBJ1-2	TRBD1	CASSFPDRVYGYTF	TGTGCCAGCAGCTTCCCGGACAGGGTTTATGGCTACACCTTC
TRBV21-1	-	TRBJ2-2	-	CASSKEQGNTGELFF	TGTGCCAGCAGCAAAGAACAGGGAAACACCGGGGAGCTGTTTTTT
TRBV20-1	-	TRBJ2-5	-	CSAEGERVGTQYF	TGCAGTGCCGAGGGGGAGCGTGTTGGGACCCAGTACTTC
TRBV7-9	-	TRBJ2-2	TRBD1	CASSQGQANTGELFF	TGTGCCAGCAGCCAGGGACAGGCGAACACCGGGGAGCTGTTTTTT
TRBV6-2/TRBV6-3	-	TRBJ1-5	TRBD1	CASSFGTVGQPQHF	TGTGCCAGCAGTTTCGGGACAGTGGGACAGCCCCAGCATTTT
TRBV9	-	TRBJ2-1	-	CASSVGHDHEQFF	TGTGCCAGCAGCGTAGGACACGATCATGAGCAGTTCTTC
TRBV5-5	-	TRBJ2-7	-	CASNLEGGWNEQYF	TGTGCCAGCAACCTGGAGGGGGGCTGGAACGAGCAGTACTTC
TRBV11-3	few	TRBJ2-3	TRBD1	CASSGQGPGTDTQYF	TGTGCCAGCAGCGGACAGGGCCCCGGCACAGATACGCAGTATTTT
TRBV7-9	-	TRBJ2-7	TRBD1	CASSRTGGFNEQYF	TGTGCCAGCAGCCGGACAGGGGGCTTCAACGAGCAGTACTTC
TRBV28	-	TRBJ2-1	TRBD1	CASSLRGTGDEQFF	TGTGCCAGCAGTTTAAGGGGGACAGGGGATGAGCAGTTCTTC
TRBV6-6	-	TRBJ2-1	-	CASSSSGSNEQFF	TGTGCCAGCAGTTCGTCAGGGTCGAATGAGCAGTTCTTC
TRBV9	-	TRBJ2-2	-	CASSVEGGELFF	TGTGCCAGCAGCGTAGAAGGCGGGGAGCTGTTTTTT
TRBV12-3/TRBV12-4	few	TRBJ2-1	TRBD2	CASRLEGGSSYNEQFF	TGTGCCAGCAGATTGGAGGGAGGGAGTTCCTACAATGAGCAGTTCTTC
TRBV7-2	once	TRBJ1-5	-	CASSKGGQPQHF	TGTGCCAGCAGCAAGGGGGGACAGCCCCAGCATTTT
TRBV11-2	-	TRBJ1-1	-	CASSLGMVTEAFF	TGTGCCAGCAGCTTGGGGATGGTCACTGAAGCTTTCTTT
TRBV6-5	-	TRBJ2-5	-	CASSYGSTQETQYF	TGTGCCAGCAGTTACGGGAGCACCCAAGAGACCCAGTACTTC
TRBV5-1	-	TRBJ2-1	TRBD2	CASSLEAGGPYNEQFF	TGCGCCAGCAGCTTGGAGGCGGGGGGACCCTACAATGAGCAGTTCTTC
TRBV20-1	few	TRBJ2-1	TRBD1	CSASDGGQGYNEQFF	TGCAGTGCTAGCGACGGGGGACAGGGCTACAATGAGCAGTTCTTC
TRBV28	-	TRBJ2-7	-	CASSLLFSYEQYF	TGTGCCAGCAGTTTATTATTCAGTTACGAGCAGTACTTC
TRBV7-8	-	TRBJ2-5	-	CASSYLEGAGMGEQETQYF	TGTGCCAGCAGCTACCTGGAGGGGGCAGGGATGGGGGAACAAGAGACCCAGTACTTC
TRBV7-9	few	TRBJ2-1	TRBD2	CASSALRAGDLTEQFF	TGTGCCAGCAGCGCCCTCCGAGCGGGGGACCTAACTGAGCAGTTCTTC
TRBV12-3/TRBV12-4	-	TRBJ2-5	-	CASSLDSLSGTQYF	TGTGCCAGCAGTTTGGACTCCCTTTCTGGGACCCAGTACTTC